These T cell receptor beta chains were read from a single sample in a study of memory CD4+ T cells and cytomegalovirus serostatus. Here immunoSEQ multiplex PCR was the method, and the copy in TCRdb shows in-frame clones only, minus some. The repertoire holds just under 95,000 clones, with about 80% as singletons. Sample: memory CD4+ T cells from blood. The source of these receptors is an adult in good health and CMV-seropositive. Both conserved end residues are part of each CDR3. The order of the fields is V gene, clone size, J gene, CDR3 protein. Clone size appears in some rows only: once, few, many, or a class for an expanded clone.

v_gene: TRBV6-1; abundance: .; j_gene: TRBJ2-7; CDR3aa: CASSTGQTRDEQYF
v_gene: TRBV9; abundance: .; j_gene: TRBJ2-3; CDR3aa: CASSVEASGGPTDTQYF
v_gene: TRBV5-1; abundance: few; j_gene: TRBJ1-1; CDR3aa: CASSLADRGGTEAFF
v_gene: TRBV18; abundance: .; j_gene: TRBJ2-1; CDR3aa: CASSPRLAGGGNEQFF
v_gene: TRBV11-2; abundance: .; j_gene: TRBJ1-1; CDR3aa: CASRRRQGANEDTEAFF
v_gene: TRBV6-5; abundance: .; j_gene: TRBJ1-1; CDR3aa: CASSSLGGGNTEAFF
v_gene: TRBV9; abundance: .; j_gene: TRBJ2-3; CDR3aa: CASSPLTSGWLDTQYF
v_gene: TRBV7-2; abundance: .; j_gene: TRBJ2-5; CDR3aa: CASSEQETQYF
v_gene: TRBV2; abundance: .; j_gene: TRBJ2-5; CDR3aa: CASIQRRQETQYF
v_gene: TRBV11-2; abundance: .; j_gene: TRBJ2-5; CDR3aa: CASSLVWETQYF
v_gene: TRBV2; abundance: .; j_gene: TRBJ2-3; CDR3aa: CASSGLDSTQYF
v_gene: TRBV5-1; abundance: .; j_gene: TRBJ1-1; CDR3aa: CASSLVVGTEAFF
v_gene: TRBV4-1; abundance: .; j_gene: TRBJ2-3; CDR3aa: CASSQGARDTQYF
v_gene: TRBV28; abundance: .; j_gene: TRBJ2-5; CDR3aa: CASSSADRAGETQYF
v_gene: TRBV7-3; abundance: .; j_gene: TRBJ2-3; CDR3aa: CASSLVVGGTDTQYF
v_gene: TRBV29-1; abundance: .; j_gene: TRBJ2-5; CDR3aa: CSVRGTPRRGETQYF
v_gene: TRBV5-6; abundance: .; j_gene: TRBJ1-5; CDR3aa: CASSRGTGSYHQPQHF
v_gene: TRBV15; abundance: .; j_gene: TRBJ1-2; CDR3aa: CATSRGGTGGGLYGYTF
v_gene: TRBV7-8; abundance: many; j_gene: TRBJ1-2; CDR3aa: CASSTRTGPNYGYTF
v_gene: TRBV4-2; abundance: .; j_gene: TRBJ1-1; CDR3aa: CASSQDYEGEAFF
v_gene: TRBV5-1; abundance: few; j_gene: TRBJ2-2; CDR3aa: CASSADRNTGELFF
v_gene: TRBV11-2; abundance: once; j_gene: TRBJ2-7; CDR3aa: CASSFQSISYEQYF
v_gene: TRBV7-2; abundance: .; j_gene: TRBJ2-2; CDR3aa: CASSLALAGELFF
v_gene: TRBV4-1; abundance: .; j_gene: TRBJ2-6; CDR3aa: CASSPPGPGANVLTF
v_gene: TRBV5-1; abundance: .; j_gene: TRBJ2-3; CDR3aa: CASRLTSASTDTQYF
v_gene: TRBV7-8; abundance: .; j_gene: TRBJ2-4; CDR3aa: CASSPRDRGLGKNIQYF
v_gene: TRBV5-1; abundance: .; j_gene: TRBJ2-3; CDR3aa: CASSRGREDTQYF
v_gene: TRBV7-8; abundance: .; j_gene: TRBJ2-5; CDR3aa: CASSSGGQETQYF
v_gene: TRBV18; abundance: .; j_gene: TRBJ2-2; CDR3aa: CASSPPRTGTDTGELFF
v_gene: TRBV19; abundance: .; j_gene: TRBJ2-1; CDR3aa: CASSLGTGVYNEQFF
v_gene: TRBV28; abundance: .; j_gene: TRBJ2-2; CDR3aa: CASSPLTVGLVAGELFF
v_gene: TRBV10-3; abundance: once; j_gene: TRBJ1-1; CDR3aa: CAISASIVDTEAFF
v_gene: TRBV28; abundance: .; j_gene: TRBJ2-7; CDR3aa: CASSPSSVSSYEQYF
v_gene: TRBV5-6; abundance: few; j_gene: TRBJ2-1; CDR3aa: CASSLSLRAGIAAEQFF
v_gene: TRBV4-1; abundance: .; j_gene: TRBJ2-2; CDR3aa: CASSLSRGELFF
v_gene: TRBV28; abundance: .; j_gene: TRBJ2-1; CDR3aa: CASSSGTGGYNEQFF
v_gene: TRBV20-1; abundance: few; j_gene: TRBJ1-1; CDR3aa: CSARGWKAFF
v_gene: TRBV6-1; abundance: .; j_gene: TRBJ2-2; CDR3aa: CAGNTNTGELFF
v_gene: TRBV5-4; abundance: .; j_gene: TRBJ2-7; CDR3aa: CASSPLTGFEQYF
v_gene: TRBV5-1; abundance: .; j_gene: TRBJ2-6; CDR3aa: CASSLAAGGANVLTF
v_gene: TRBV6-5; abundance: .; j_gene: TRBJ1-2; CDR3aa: CASRVDRNYGYTF
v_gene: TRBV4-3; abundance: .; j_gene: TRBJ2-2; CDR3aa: CASSQDRGELFF
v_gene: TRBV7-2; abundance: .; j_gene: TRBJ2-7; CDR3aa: CASSLRTGGQTYEQYF
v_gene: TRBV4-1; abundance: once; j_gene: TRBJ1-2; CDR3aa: CASSPMLQGGTGYTF
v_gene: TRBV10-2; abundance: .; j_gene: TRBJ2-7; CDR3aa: CASRIAGGGEQYF
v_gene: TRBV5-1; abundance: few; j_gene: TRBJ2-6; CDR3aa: CASSPAVGANVLTF
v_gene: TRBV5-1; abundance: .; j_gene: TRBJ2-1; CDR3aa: CASSLQGQPGNEQFF
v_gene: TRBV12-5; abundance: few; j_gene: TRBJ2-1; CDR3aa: CASGLVQSANDEQFF
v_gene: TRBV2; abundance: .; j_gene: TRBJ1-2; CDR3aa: CASYGGGLTMDGYTF
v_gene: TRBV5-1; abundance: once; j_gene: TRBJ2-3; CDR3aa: CASSLTGGLSTDTQYF
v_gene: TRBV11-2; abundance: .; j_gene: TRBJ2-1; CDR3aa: CASSLRGQSDEQFF
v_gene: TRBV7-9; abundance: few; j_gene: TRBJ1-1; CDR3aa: CASSLATGKDTEAFF
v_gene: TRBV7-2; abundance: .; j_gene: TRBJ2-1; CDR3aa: CASSFGTVPYNEQFF
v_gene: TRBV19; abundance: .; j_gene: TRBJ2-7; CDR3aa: CASSFQTGSHEQYF